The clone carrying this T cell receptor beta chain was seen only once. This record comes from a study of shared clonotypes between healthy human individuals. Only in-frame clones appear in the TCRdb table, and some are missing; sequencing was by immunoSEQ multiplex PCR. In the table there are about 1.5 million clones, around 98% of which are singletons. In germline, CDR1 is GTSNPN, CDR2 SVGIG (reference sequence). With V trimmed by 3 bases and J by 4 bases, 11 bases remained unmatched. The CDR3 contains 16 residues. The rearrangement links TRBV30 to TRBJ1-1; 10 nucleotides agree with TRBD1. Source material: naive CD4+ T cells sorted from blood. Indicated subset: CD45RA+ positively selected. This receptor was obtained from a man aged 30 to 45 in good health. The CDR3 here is CAWSRGGQGTGTEAFF. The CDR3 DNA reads TGTGCCTGGAGCCGTGGGGGACAGGGGACAGGCACTGAAGCTTTCTTT.